This T cell receptor (beta chain) was recovered during a study of OX40 agonist ivuxolimab in advanced cancers. Whole-study context: The patients received agonistic anti-OX40 (CD134) antibody ivuxolimab.

Clones were read by immunoSEQ multiplex PCR, and TCRdb kept only the in-frame ones, dropping some. The sample yields 45,000 or so clones, 80% seen once. Anyone with autoimmune disease history or systemic immunosuppression was excluded. This CDR3 is built from 15 residues. Germline values: CDR1 MNHEY, CDR2 SMNVEV (reference sequence). With 6 bases removed from V and 4 bases from J, the gap between germline ends came to 15 bases. The source is an adult with an advanced solid tumor such as melanoma, head and neck, liver or kidney cancer. Sequenced here: CD4+ or CD8+ T cells sorted from blood, sampled in a trial of the OX40 agonist ivuxolimab. The chain combines TRBV27 with TRBJ1-4, with a tentative D call TRBD1 (5 bases). CDR3 in DNA: TGTGCCAGCAGCTTTTCGACAGACATTAATGAAAAACTGTTTTTT. Encoded protein: CASSFSTDINEKLFF.